This T cell receptor beta chain was identified during a study of Graves' ophthalmopathy and Graves' hyperthyroidism. For the study at large: The study drew peripheral blood at initial diagnosis, before any treatment.

None of the included patients had other autoimmune diseases, uncontrolled infections, pregnancy or lactation, as these led to exclusion. Broader study findings: Ophthalmopathy versus stable hyperthyroidism: 13-signature model gave around 85% sensitivity, 70% to 83% specificity. The majority of expanded thyroid clonotypes above 0.001 frequency also occurred in blood.

This clonotype was detected a few times. Its antigen remains unidentified. RNA transcripts provided the template for amplifying TCR beta CDR3 regions. Investigators did first-round RT-PCR with HTBI primers, then second-round multiplex PCR. In TCRdb, the multiplex PCR reads were re-called with MiXCR into one record per CDR3 protein. The sample includes a few hundred thousand distinct CDR3 sequences, about 15% of them seen just once. With V trimmed by 2 bases and J by 0 bases, 12 bases remained unmatched. Germline CDR1 and CDR2: KGHSH and LQKENI. The CDR3 covers 18 residues. This clonotype was obtained from an adult woman with stable Graves' hyperthyroidism. The material sequenced was peripheral blood. The chain carries TRBV18 and TRBJ1-1; 7 nucleotides match TRBD1. The CDR3 region is CASSPRGGGTEMNTEAFF. DNA for the CDR3: TGTGCCAGCTCACCAAGGGGAGGCGGGACAGAGATGAACACTGAAGCTTTCTTT. The entire variable domain, with the rest obtained from reference TRBV18 and TRBJ1-1, is as follows: NAGVMQNPRHLVRRRGQEARLRCSPMKGHSHVYWYRQLPEEGLKFMVYLQKENIIDESGMPKERFSAEFPKEGPSILRIQQVVRGDSAAYFCASSPRGGGTEMNTEAFFGQGTRLTVV.